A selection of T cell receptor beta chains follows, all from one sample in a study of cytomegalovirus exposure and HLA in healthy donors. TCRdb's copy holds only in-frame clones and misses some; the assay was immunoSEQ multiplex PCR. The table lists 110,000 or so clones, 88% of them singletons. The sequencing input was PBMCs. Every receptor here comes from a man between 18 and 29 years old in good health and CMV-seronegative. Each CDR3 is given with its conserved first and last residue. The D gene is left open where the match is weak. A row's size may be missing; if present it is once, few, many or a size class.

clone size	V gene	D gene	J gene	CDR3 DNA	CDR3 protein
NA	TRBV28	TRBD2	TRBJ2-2	TGTGCCATTCAGGGGGGACTAGCCCTACGTTGGTCGAACACCGGGGAGCTGTTTTTT	CAIQGGLALRWSNTGELFF
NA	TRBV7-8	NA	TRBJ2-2	TGTGCCAGCAGCTTAGGTAGAAACACCGGGGAGCTGTTTTTT	CASSLGRNTGELFF
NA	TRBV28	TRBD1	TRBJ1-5	TGTGCCAGCAGGCGCAAACAGGGGGGGCAGCCCCAGCATTTT	CASRRKQGGQPQHF
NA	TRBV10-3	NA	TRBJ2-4	TGTGCCATCAGTGATACTTCTTCGTGGGCAGCCAAAAACATTCAGTACTTC	CAISDTSSWAAKNIQYF
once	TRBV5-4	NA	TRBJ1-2	TGTGCCAGCAGCTTGGGATCGTCCTATACCTCCACCTTC	CASSLGSSYTSTF
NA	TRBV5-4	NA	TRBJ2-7	TGTGCCAGCAGCTTGGTTGGGACATCCGATTCGCAGTACTTC	CASSLVGTSDSQYF
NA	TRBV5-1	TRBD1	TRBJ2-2	TGCGCCAGCAGTTCGGACAGGTATAACACCGGGGAGCTGTTTTTT	CASSSDRYNTGELFF
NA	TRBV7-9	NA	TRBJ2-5	TGTGCCAGCAGCTTAACGAGAGGGCAAGAGACCCAGTACTTC	CASSLTRGQETQYF
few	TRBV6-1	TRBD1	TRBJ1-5	TGTGCCAGCCGGGACAGGAGTAATCAGCCCCAGCATTTT	CASRDRSNQPQHF
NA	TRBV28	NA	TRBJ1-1	TGTGCCAGCAGTTTGGATGGGGAGATGAACACTGAAGCTTTCTTT	CASSLDGEMNTEAFF
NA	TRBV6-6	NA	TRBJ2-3	TGTGCCAGCAGCTTCACATCCGCTAGCACAGATACGCAGTATTTT	CASSFTSASTDTQYF
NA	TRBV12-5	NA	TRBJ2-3	TGTGCTAGTGGCCGAGAACCCAAAGATACGCAGTATTTT	CASGREPKDTQYF
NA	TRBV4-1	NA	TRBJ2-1	TGCGCCAGCAGCCAGTACTTAAGCTCCTACAATGAGCAGTTCTTC	CASSQYLSSYNEQFF
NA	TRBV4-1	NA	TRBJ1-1	TGCGCCAGCAGCCAGACAGAGAACACTGAAGCTTTCTTT	CASSQTENTEAFF
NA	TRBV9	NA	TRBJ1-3	TGTGCCAGCAGTCAGGGTTCTGGAAACACCATATATTTT	CASSQGSGNTIYF
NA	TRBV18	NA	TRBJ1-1	TGTGCCAGCTCACCACCGGGGGGAGTAAGCACTGAAGCTTTCTTT	CASSPPGGVSTEAFF
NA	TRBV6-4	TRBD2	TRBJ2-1	TGTGCCAGCAGTGTGACTAGCGGGGGATTGTACAATGAGCAGTTCTTC	CASSVTSGGLYNEQFF
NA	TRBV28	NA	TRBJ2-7	TGTGCCAGCAGACTCGCTCGGGCAGGGACCTACGAGCAGTACTTC	CASRLARAGTYEQYF
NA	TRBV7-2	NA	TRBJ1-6	TGTGCCAGCAGCTTAGTTTTACAGCCCAAGAATTCACCCCTCCACTTT	CASSLVLQPKNSPLHF
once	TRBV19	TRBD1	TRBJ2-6	TGTGCCAGTAGTATACCACAGGACAGGGCGGACTCTGGGGCCAACGTCCTGACTTTC	CASSIPQDRADSGANVLTF
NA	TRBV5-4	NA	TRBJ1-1	TGTGCCAGCAGCTTGGTTGGGGCCCCTGAAGCTTTCTTT	CASSLVGAPEAFF
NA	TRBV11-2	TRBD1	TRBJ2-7	TGTGCCAGCAGCACATTGGACAGGGCCCACGAGCAGTACTTC	CASSTLDRAHEQYF
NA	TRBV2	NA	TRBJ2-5	TGTGCCAGCAGCCCCAACAGCATACTGCAAGAGACCCAGTACTTC	CASSPNSILQETQYF
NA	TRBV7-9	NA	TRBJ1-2	TGTGCCAGCAGCCCCCTAAAACTTTGGGGCTACACCTTC	CASSPLKLWGYTF
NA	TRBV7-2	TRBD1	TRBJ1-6	TGTGCCAGCAGCACTAAAGGGGGCATAAATTCACCCCTCCACTTT	CASSTKGGINSPLHF
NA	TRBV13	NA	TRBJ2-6	TGTGCCAGCAGCTTGTCCTACGGTGATGGGGCCAACGTCCTGACTTTC	CASSLSYGDGANVLTF
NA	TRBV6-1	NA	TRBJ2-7	TGTGCCAGCAGTCTACGGGACTCATCCTACGAGCAGTACTTC	CASSLRDSSYEQYF
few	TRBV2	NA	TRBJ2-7	TGTGCCAGCAGTGAAGTACAGACCAACTACGAGCAGTACTTC	CASSEVQTNYEQYF
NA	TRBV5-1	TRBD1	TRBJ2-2	TGCGCCAGCAGCGCCGGGACAGAGAACACCGGGGAGCTGTTTTTT	CASSAGTENTGELFF